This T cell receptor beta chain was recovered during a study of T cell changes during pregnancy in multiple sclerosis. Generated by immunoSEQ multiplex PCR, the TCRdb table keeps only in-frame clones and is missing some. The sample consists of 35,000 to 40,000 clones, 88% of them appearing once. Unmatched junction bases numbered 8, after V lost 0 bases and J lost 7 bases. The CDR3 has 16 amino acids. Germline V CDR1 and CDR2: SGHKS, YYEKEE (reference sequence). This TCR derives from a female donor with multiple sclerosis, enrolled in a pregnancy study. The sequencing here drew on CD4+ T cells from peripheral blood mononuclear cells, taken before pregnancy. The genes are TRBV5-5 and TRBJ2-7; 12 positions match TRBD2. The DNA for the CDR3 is TGTGCCAGCAGCTTGGCCTTGACTAGCGGGAGTGGTGAGCAGTACTTC. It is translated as CASSLALTSGSGEQYF. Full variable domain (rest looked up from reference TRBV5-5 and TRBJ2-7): DAGVTQSPTHLIKTRGQQVTLRCSPISGHKSVSWYQQVLGQGPQFIFQYYEKEERGRGNFPDRFSARQFPNYSSELNVNALLLGDSALYLCASSLALTSGSGEQYFGPGTRLTVT.